This entry features one TCR beta chain sequence. A few counts support this clonotype. Its antigen remains undetermined. No much larger clonotype is one base removed from it; base qualities were not supplied. The approximately 40 donors, aged about 6 to 90 years, were systemically healthy Caucasian individuals from Russia. Each donor gave ten milliliters of peripheral blood, drawn into EDTA-treated Vacutainer tubes. Ficoll-Paque density-gradient centrifugation was used to isolate PBMCs, with at least 7 million per sample. Trizol reagent was used to extract total RNA from PBMCs, with at least 6 micrograms per sample. For every donor, an aliquot of PBMCs went through flow cytometry to measure the percentages of naive CD45RAhigh/CD27high T cells. This specimen comes from a study of blood T cells in healthy people across ages (dated by TCRdb to the mid-2010s). For context, the study as a whole: In model experiments, template switching captured roughly one uniquely barcoded TCR beta cDNA molecule for every two T cells. Donors were grouped into four age groups: young (average roughly 17 years), middle-aged (roughly 37), aged (around 60) and long-lived (approximately 82). For two donors (one aged 18 to 30 and one aged 80 or older), the study analyzed two additional independent replicas of 1 million unique cDNA reads from the same blood draw. Using deep sequencing normalized with unique cDNA molecular identifiers, the study measured how TCR beta repertoire diversity changes with age. To avoid experimental bias, donors of different ages were spread randomly across the sequencing lanes. Broad study findings and their caveats: As age increased, observed TCR beta diversity per million T cells dropped in a roughly linear way, and a significant reduction was already evident by age roughly 40. Compared with the aged group, the long-lived group had more naive CD4+ T cells, fewer expanded clones and increased TCR diversity, a pattern suggesting age selection. Estimates of total diversity based on one million sequenced T cells were considered lower bounds and underestimates. The percentage of naive T cells measured by flow cytometry correlated strongly with observed TCR beta diversity. The CMV infection status of donors was not known, potentially confounding age-related changes in expanded clonotypes. Conclusive comparison of naive and antigen-experienced compartments was prevented by the profiling of bulk unsorted PBMCs.

Sequences KGHSH (CDR1) and LQKENI (CDR2) are obtained from the germline V gene. The trim is 0 bases for V and 9 bases for J, with a gap of 15 bases between the germline ends. The CDR3 covers 16 residues, taking in both the cysteine and the phenylalanine. Solely the CDR3 DNA is kept, with 48 bases framed from the first base. To prepare the library, 5' RACE was applied. TCRdb shows the sequencer as Illumina HiSeq 2500. A second PCR of about 7 to 12 cycles was run with a J-beta primer mix and a sample-barcoded 5' primer. Each TCR beta cDNA molecule received a unique molecular identifier from a template-switch 5' adaptor carrying 12 random nucleotides. Each sample yielded at least 3 million CDR3-containing paired-end reads. All of the RNA was converted into first-strand cDNA using the Mint cDNA synthesis kit, with a TRBC-specific oligonucleotide serving as the primer. Following uracil-DNA glycosylase treatment, all cDNA underwent a first 18-cycle PCR with the universal primers M1SS and BC2_uni_R. As for the original processing: Each sample was normalized by randomly selecting 1 million high-quality reads, each carrying a distinct molecular identifier. Instead of being binned into consensus sequences, reads that shared molecular identifiers were thrown out. CDR3 identification, clonotype clustering and error correction used MiTCR with a Q25 quality threshold and the strictest error-elimination algorithm. A nonparametric unseen species model with Euler transformation was used to estimate lower-bound total TCR beta diversity. TCRdb ran its own pipeline on the public reads, namely fastp trimming at Q25 and MiXCR clone calling, and kept in-frame beta chains. Here each entry gathers all rows of one CDR3 protein and keeps the most common genes and DNA. The authors' filters were not applied to this entry. The sample yields about 830,000 distinct CDR3 sequences; approximately 67% were counted once. The top ten clones comprise around a quarter of the sample.

Sequencing used blood. The receptor was isolated from a man under 40 in good health. The chain joins TRBV18 to TRBJ1-6, with the D gene not clear enough to name. The CDR3 amino acid sequence is: CASSPPSRPEGSPLHF. The DNA sequence is as follows: TGTGCCAGCTCACCACCGTCCAGACCAGAAGGTTCACCCCTCCACTTT.